This entry concerns a single T cell receptor (beta chain). V lost 9 bases and J 1 base, leaving 12 bases between the germline ends. This CDR3 region has 13 residues. CDR1 is MNHNS, CDR2 SASEGT, per germline. These data belong to a study of Graves' ophthalmopathy and Graves' hyperthyroidism. TCR beta CDR3 amplification used RNA transcripts. The library came from an HTBI-primed first-round RT-PCR and a second-round multiplex PCR. Using its own MiXCR run on the multiplex PCR reads, TCRdb lists one record per CDR3 protein. The sample holds hundreds of thousands of distinct CDR3 sequences, over 20% seen once.

The TCR sequence derives from a young woman with stable Graves' hyperthyroidism. Some clones in this sample may be carry-over from other donors' samples. The chain employs TRBV6-1 and TRBJ1-1; D gene uncertain. The sequencing sample was made of peripheral blood. CDR3 protein: CARPTTPNTEAFF. CDR3 nucleotide sequence: TGTGCCAGACCCACCACACCGAACACTGAAGCTTTCTTT.